A selection of T cell receptor beta chains follows, all from one sample in a study of T cells after yellow fever vaccination. Using its own MiXCR run on the 5' RACE reads, TCRdb lists one record per CDR3 protein. The sample lists some 600,000 distinct CDR3 sequences; about 12% were seen once. Specimen: PBMCs, collected on the day of the yellow fever booster vaccination. Source of these receptors: a young man who received the YFV17D yellow fever vaccine. The CDR3 runs from the conserved cysteine through the conserved F or W. D genes are given only for firm matches. Size is omitted from some rows. Given values are once, few, many or a class for expanded clones.

d_call j_call v_call cdr3_length clone_size cdr3_nt cdr3_aa
NA TRBJ2-7 TRBV18 15 few TGTGCCAGCTCACCGGTGAAGGGACCTCGCGTCGAGCAGTACTTC CASSPVKGPRVEQYF
TRBD2 TRBJ2-3 TRBV3-1 19 many TGTGCCAGCAGCCAAGACGGACTAGCGGGAGGCCCCCCCACAGATACGCAGTATTTT CASSQDGLAGGPPTDTQYF
TRBD2 TRBJ2-1 TRBV5-5 15 NA TGTGCCAGCAGCCGAACGACTAGCGGGAGCGCTGAGCAGTTCTTC CASSRTTSGSAEQFF
TRBD1 TRBJ2-2 TRBV20-1 14 NA TGCAGTGCTACCGGGACAGGGCTCGCCGGGGAGCTGTTTTTT CSATGTGLAGELFF
TRBD2 TRBJ2-7 TRBV18 17 few TGTGCCAGCTCACCGGGACTAGCGGGAGTGCGCGCAGACGAGCAGTACTTC CASSPGLAGVRADEQYF
NA TRBJ1-5 TRBV7-2 14 many TGTGCCAGCAGCCAGGGTCGTGGCAATCAGCCCCAGCATTTT CASSQGRGNQPQHF
NA TRBJ2-3 TRBV29-1 14 NA TGCAGCGTTGCCCCCAGGGTTAGCACAGATACGCAGTATTTT CSVAPRVSTDTQYF
TRBD1 TRBJ2-7 TRBV7-9 13 NA TGTGCCAGCAGCTTGCCTGACAGGGACGAGCAGTACTTC CASSLPDRDEQYF
NA TRBJ2-1 TRBV4-3 15 NA TGCGCCAGCAGCCAAGATTGGGGTTCCTACAATGAGCAGTTCTTC CASSQDWGSYNEQFF
TRBD2 TRBJ2-3 TRBV18 16 few TGTGCCAGCTCACCACAAGGGCGGACTAGTCCAGATACGCAGTATTTT CASSPQGRTSPDTQYF
NA TRBJ2-7 TRBV2 11 few TGTGCCAGCACCCCAAGCGACGAGCAGTACTTC CASTPSDEQYF
NA TRBJ2-3 TRBV7-2 14 many TGTGCCAGCAGCCCCCAACGAGACGCCATACGCACGTATTTT CASSPQRDAIRTYF
TRBD2 TRBJ2-1 TRBV3-1 16 NA TGTGCCAGCAGCCAAGTACGCACAGGGACTAGTGGTGAGCAGTTCTTC CASSQVRTGTSGEQFF
NA TRBJ1-5 TRBV19 13 few TGTGCCAGTAGTCTGTTAGCAAATCAGCCCCAGCATTTT CASSLLANQPQHF
NA TRBJ1-5 TRBV19 15 NA TGTGCCAGCGAACGGGCGCTTTTTAGCAATCAGCCCCAGCATTTT CASERALFSNQPQHF
NA TRBJ2-3 TRBV7-2 17 NA TGTGCCAGCAGCGCAGCTGCCAGGACAAGCGCCACAGATACGCAGTATTTT CASSAAARTSATDTQYF
TRBD2 TRBJ2-2 TRBV27 15 NA TGTGCCAGCAGTTTCAGTCCGGGGGGGTTAAGGGAGCTGTTTTTT CASSFSPGGLRELFF
NA TRBJ2-5 TRBV20-1 12 few TGCAGCGCTGGGCGAAAGGTTGGGACCCAGTACTTC CSAGRKVGTQYF
NA TRBJ2-7 TRBV28 14 few TGTGCCAGCAGCCATGCTGGGCAGTCGTACGAGCAGTACTTC CASSHAGQSYEQYF
TRBD2 TRBJ2-1 TRBV30 13 few TGTGCCTGGAGACTAGCGGGAGGGGGTGAGCAGTTCTTC CAWRLAGGGEQFF
TRBD2 TRBJ2-1 TRBV12-3/TRBV12-4 15 NA TGTGCCAGCAGTTTAGACCTAGCGGGAGTGAATGAGCAGTTCTTC CASSLDLAGVNEQFF
NA TRBJ1-4 TRBV7-9 17 few TGTGCCAGCAGCTTAGTCGCCCGCGGGGTGGCTAATGAAAAACTGTTTTTT CASSLVARGVANEKLFF
NA TRBJ2-1 TRBV5-1 15 few TGCGCCAGCAGCTTGCTGGCTATCTCCTACAATGAGCAGTTCTTC CASSLLAISYNEQFF
TRBD1 TRBJ1-6 TRBV25-1 17 NA TGTGCCAGCAGTGAGTTTTCAGGGGGCCGGAATAATTCACCCCTCCACTTT CASSEFSGGRNNSPLHF
TRBD1 TRBJ1-2 TRBV14 14 many TGTGCCAGCAGCTATACAGGGGGCCGGGATGGCTACACCTTC CASSYTGGRDGYTF
TRBD1 TRBJ2-2 TRBV5-4 13 NA TGTGCCAGCAGCTCGACAGGGGCCGGGGAGCTGTTTTTT CASSSTGAGELFF
TRBD2 TRBJ2-1 TRBV6-2/TRBV6-3 14 few TGTGCCAGCAGTCCTAGCGGGATGATCAATGAGCAGTTCTTC CASSPSGMINEQFF
NA TRBJ2-7 TRBV4-3 16 few TGCGCCAGCAGCCAAGACCCCAGGGCCAAACTTTTCGAGCAGTACTTC CASSQDPRAKLFEQYF
TRBD2 TRBJ2-1 TRBV3-1 16 NA TGTGCCAGCAGCCAAGGGAGTGGACTAGCGATTGATGAGCAGTTCTTC CASSQGSGLAIDEQFF
TRBD1 TRBJ2-5 TRBV11-2 15 NA TGTGCCAGCAGCCCCTGGGACAGGGGGCCCGAGACCCAGTACTTC CASSPWDRGPETQYF
NA TRBJ2-7 TRBV6-2/TRBV6-3 11 NA TGTGCCAGCAGGGACGCCTACGAGCAGTACTTC CASRDAYEQYF
TRBD2 TRBJ2-7 TRBV7-6 16 NA TGTGCCAGCAGCTTATCTCGGGGGACTAGCGGCTACGAGCAGTACTTC CASSLSRGTSGYEQYF
NA TRBJ2-7 TRBV5-1 13 few TGCGCCAGCAGCTTGGAGACAGTGGGCGAGCAGTACTTC CASSLETVGEQYF
NA TRBJ2-5 TRBV20-1 13 many TGCAGTGCTAGAGACGGCGGTCCGGGGACCCAGTACTTC CSARDGGPGTQYF
NA TRBJ2-5 TRBV29-1 13 few TGCAGCGTTGATCTGGGAGCAGGAGAGACCCAGTACTTC CSVDLGAGETQYF
NA TRBJ2-6 TRBV2 16 few TGTGCCAGCAGGTCGGTCTGGGTAAAAGGGGCCAACGTCCTGACTTTC CASRSVWVKGANVLTF
NA TRBJ2-1 TRBV20-1 15 NA TGCAGTGCTAGGGGGTTGAGCTTCCCTTACAATGAGCAGTTCTTC CSARGLSFPYNEQFF
TRBD2 TRBJ2-5 TRBV6-1 14 NA TGTGCCAGCAGAACTAGCGGGGGCCAAGAGACCCAGTACTTC CASRTSGGQETQYF